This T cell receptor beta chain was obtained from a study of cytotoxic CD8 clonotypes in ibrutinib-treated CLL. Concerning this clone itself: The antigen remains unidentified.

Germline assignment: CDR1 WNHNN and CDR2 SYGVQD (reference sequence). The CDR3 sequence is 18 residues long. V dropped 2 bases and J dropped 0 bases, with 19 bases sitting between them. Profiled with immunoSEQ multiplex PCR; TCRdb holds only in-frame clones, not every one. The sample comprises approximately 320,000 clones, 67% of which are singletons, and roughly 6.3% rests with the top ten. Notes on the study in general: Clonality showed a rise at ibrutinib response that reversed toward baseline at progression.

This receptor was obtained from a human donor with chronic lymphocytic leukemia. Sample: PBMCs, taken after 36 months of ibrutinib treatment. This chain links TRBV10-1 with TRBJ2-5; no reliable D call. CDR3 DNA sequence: TGCGCCAGCAGTGAGACTCGAACGGCTGTGAGTTACCAAGAGACCCAGTACTTC. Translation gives CASSETRTAVSYQETQYF.